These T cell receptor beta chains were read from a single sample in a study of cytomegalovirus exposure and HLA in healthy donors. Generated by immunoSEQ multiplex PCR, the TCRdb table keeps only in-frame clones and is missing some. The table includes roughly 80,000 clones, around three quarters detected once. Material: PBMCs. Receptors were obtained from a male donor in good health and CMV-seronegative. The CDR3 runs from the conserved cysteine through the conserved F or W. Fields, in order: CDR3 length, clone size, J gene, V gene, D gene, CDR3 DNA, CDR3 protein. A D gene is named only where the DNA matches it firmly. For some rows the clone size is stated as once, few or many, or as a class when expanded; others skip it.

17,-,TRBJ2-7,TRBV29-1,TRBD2,TGCAGCGTTGCCCAGCATTTCGGCGGGAGGGCCCGTTACGAGCAGTACTTC,CSVAQHFGGRARYEQYF
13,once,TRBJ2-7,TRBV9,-,TGTGCCAGCAGCCCCCGAGGCGGGAACGAGCAGTACTTC,CASSPRGGNEQYF
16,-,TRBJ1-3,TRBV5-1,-,TGCGCCAGCAGAACAAACTCGGGAGACTCTGGAAACACCATATATTTT,CASRTNSGDSGNTIYF
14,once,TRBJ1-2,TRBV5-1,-,TGCGCCAGCAGCTTGGTAAAAGGGGTTGACGGCTACACCTTC,CASSLVKGVDGYTF
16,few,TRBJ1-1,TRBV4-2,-,TGTGCCAGCAGCCAAGATTCTTGGGGGGGCACCTGGGGGGCTTTCTTT,CASSQDSWGGTWGAFF
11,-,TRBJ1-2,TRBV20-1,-,TGCAGTGCTAAAAGGGGCGGTGGCTACACCTTC,CSAKRGGGYTF
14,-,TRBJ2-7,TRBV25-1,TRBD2,TGTGCCAGCAGTGAAATTGGGACTAACTACGAGCAGTACTTC,CASSEIGTNYEQYF
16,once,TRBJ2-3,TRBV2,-,TGTGCCAGCAGTTTACAGGGAGGGGGGCTCACAGATACGCAGTATTTT,CASSLQGGGLTDTQYF
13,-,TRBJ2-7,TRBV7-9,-,TGTGCCAGCAGCTTAACGGGTACTGGGGAGCAGTACTTC,CASSLTGTGEQYF
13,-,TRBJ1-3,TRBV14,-,TGTGCCGGTCCTAGGGACATACGAAACACCATATATTTT,CAGPRDIRNTIYF
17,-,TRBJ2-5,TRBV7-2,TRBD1,TGTGCCAGCAGCTTATTGACAGGGGCGTCGATACGGGAGACCCAGTACTTC,CASSLLTGASIRETQYF
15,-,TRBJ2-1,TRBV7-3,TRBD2,TGTGCCAGCAGCTTATTAACGGGAGGAAACAATGAGCAGTTCTTC,CASSLLTGGNNEQFF
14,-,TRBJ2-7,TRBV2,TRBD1,TGTGCCAGCAGGGGGACAGGGGGCCTCTACGAGCAGTACTTC,CASRGTGGLYEQYF
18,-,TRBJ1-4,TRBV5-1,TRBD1,TGCGCCAGCAGCCCCCTCGGACAGGTCGAGGCAGGAGATGAAAAACTGTTTTTT,CASSPLGQVEAGDEKLFF
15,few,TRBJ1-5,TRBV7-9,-,TGTGCCAGCAGTCCCGACAGCTCGGGCAATCAGCCCCAGCATTTT,CASSPDSSGNQPQHF
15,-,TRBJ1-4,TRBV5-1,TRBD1,TGCGCCAGCAGCTTGGGTACAGGGGTGGCTGAAAAACTGTTTTTT,CASSLGTGVAEKLFF
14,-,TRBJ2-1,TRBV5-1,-,TGCGCCAGCAGCTTTACTGCGGAAACTAATGAGCAGTTCTTC,CASSFTAETNEQFF
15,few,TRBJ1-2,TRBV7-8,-,TGTGCCAGCAGCCCGGGGGGGGCACATAGCTATGGCTACACCTTC,CASSPGGAHSYGYTF
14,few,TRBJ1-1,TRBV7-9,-,TGTGCCAGCAGCTACTTGAACAGCAACACTGAAGCTTTCTTT,CASSYLNSNTEAFF
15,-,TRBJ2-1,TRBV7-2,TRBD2,TGTGCCAGCAGCTTAGACGGGGGGGCCTGGGATGAGCAGTTCTTC,CASSLDGGAWDEQFF
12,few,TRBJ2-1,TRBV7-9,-,TGTGCCAGCAGCGGCCTCAGGGATGAGCAGTTCTTC,CASSGLRDEQFF
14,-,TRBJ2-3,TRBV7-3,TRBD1,TGTGCCAGCAGCGAGGAACAGGGGGCAGGTACGCAGTATTTT,CASSEEQGAGTQYF
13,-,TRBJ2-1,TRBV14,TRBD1,TGTGCCAGCAACCGGGACAGATACAATGAGCAGTTCTTC,CASNRDRYNEQFF
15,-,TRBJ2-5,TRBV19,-,TGTGCCAGTAGTCGACACCCAGCTGGCGTCGAGACCCAGTACTTC,CASSRHPAGVETQYF
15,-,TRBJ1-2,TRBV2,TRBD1,TGTGCCAGCAGTCCCTCCGGGACAGGGCCCTATGGCTACACCTTC,CASSPSGTGPYGYTF
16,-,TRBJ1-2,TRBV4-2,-,TGTGCCAGCAGCCAAGAACAGTACCTAACTAACTATGGCTACACCTTC,CASSQEQYLTNYGYTF
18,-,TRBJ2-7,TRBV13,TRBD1,TGTGCCAGCAGCTACGAGAATTTCCGGGACAGAGACACCTACGAGCAGTACTTC,CASSYENFRDRDTYEQYF
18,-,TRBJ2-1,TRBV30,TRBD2,TGTGCCTGGTTTGGCGGGACTAGCCAGGGATTGGGTTACAATGAGCAGTTCTTC,CAWFGGTSQGLGYNEQFF
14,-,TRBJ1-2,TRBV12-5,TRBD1,TGTGCTAGTGGTTTTACGGACAGGGGTGGCGGCTACACCTTC,CASGFTDRGGGYTF
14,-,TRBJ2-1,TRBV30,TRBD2,TGTGCCTGGAACCGGGACTACAATTACAATGAGCAGTTCTTC,CAWNRDYNYNEQFF
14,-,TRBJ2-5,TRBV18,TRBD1,TGTGCCAGCTCACCATCAGGACAGGGTGAGACCCAGTACTTC,CASSPSGQGETQYF
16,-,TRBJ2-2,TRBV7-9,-,TGTGCCAGCAGCGCGCCGCCTACGGGAAGCACCGGGGAGCTGTTTTTT,CASSAPPTGSTGELFF
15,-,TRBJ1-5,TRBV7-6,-,TGTGCCAGCAGCCGAAAGGGCAGGGACAATCAGCCCCAGCATTTT,CASSRKGRDNQPQHF
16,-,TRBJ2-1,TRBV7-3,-,TGTGCCAGCAGCTTACAGGGCTCCGACTCCTACAATGAGCAGTTCTTC,CASSLQGSDSYNEQFF
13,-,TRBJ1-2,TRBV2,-,TGTGCCAGCAGTTTACAGCTTAACTATGGCTACACCTTC,CASSLQLNYGYTF
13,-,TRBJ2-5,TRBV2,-,TGTGCCAGCAGTGGCGGGTACCAAGAGGCCCAGTACTTC,CASSGGYQEAQYF
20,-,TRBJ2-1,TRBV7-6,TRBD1,TGTGCCAGCAGCTTTGATCCCCCCCCGCCCCGGACAGGGGGTCACAATGAGCAGTTCTTC,CASSFDPPPPRTGGHNEQFF
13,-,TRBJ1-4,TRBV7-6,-,TGTGCCAGCAGCTTAACACAGAGCGAAAAACTGTTTTTT,CASSLTQSEKLFF
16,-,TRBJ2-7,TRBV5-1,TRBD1,TGCGCCAGCAGCTCCGGATTGACAGGGCTGACCTACGAGCAGTACTTC,CASSSGLTGLTYEQYF
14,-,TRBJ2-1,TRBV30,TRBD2,TGTGCCTGGAGTAAATCTAGCGGGACCAATGAGCAGTTCTTC,CAWSKSSGTNEQFF
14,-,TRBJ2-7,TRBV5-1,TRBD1,TGCGCCAGCAGCTTGGACAGGGGCGCCTACGAGCAGTACTTC,CASSLDRGAYEQYF
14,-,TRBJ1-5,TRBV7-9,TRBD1,TGTGCCAGCAGCTCGGGACAGGAGGGACAGCCCCAGCATTTT,CASSSGQEGQPQHF
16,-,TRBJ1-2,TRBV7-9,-,TGTGCCAGCAGCTTAGCCGGTGACAGAGAATACTATGGCTACACCTTC,CASSLAGDREYYGYTF
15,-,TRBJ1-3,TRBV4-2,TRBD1,TGTGCCAGCAGCTCCCGGGACAGGGATTTGGACACCATATATTTT,CASSSRDRDLDTIYF
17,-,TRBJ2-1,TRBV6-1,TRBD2,TGTGCCAGCAGTGCCAGGACTAGCGGGGGGAGTATGGATGAGCAGTTCTTC,CASSARTSGGSMDEQFF
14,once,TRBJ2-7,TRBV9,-,TGTGCCAGCAGCCCCAGTGTCCCCGCCTACGAGCAGTACTTC,CASSPSVPAYEQYF
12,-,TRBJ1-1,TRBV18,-,TGTGCCAGCTCCAACGGGGGCACTGAAGCTTTCTTT,CASSNGGTEAFF
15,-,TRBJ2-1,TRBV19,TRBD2,TGTGCCAGTAGTATTACGCTAGCGGGGTACAATGAGCAGTTCTTC,CASSITLAGYNEQFF
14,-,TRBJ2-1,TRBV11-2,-,TGTGCCAGCAACTCACCCATAGCGGACAATGAGCAGTTCTTC,CASNSPIADNEQFF
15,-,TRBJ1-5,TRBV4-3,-,TGCGCCAGCAGCCAAGATCTGCGACAGAATCAGCCCCAGCATTTT,CASSQDLRQNQPQHF
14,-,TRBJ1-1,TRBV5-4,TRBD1,TGTGCCAGCCTTCAAGGGGACAGGGCCACTGAAGCTTTCTTT,CASLQGDRATEAFF
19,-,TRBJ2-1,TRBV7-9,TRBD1,TGTGCCAGCAGCCCCGTTGACCTCGCCCCGGGACAGGGGTTCAATGAGCAGTTCTTC,CASSPVDLAPGQGFNEQFF
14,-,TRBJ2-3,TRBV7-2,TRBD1,TGTGCCAGCAGCTCGCCGGGACAGATTAGTACGCAGTATTTT,CASSSPGQISTQYF
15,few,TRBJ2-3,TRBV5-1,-,TGCGCCAGCAGCTTGACAGGGTTGGCGTCAGATACGCAGTATTTT,CASSLTGLASDTQYF
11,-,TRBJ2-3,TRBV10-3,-,TGTGCCATCAGCCAGGGGGATACGCAGTATTTT,CAISQGDTQYF
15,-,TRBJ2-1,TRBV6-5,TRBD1,TGTGCCAGCAGATACGGGACAGGGGGCTACAATGAGCAGTTCTTC,CASRYGTGGYNEQFF
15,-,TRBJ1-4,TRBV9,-,TGTGCCAGCAGCGCGGCCGGGAGGTGGGATGAAAAACTGTTTTTT,CASSAAGRWDEKLFF
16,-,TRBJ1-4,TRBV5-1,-,TGCGCCAGCAGCTTTGCCCCCGGGAGTCTTAATGAAAAACTGTTTTTT,CASSFAPGSLNEKLFF
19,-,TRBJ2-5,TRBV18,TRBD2,TGTGCCAGCTCACCACCGTTGGCGGGAGGTGCCGCTGGGAAAGAGACCCAGTACTTC,CASSPPLAGGAAGKETQYF